This T cell receptor beta chain was profiled in a study of low-dose radiotherapy and immunotherapy resistance in tumors. Study information: The study gave patients oral aspirin 300 mg daily for four cycles from cycle 1 day 1.

With TRAV- and TRBV-specific primers, first-strand cDNA was made, covering the alpha and beta chains. TCRs were put through 15 to 25 PCR cycles of amplification with Phusion. A constant-region primer and the V-primer adapter served as the primer pair. Each CDR3 protein is one row after TCRdb ran MiXCR on the reads. The sample contains 80,000 to 95,000 distinct CDR3 sequences, more than 8.5% of which appear only once. V was clipped by 4 bases and J by 2 bases, with 13 bases between them. The CDR3 extends over 15 amino acids. Germline loops: CDR1 SGHNT, CDR2 YYREEE (reference sequence). Only a few counts were recorded for this clonotype. Time point given: before trial treatment.

Material: PBMCs, obtained before treatment. V usage is TRBV5-4 and J usage is TRBJ2-1; D ambiguous. The clonotype was recovered from a male donor with prostate cancer. The CDR3 loop is CASSQSTKAYNEQFF. For the CDR3, the DNA is TGTGCCAGCAGCCAATCAACAAAAGCCTACAATGAGCAGTTCTTC.